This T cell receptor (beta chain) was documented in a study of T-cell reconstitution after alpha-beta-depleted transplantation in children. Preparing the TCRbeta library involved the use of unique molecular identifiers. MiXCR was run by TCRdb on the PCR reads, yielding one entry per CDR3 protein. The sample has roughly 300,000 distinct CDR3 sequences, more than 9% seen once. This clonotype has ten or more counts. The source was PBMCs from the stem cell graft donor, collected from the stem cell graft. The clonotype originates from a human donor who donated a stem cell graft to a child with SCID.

CDR3 DNA sequence: TGTGCCAGCATAAACAGCTACCAAGAGACCCAGTACTTC. Translation gives CASINSYQETQYF. The chain carries TRBV6-2 or TRBV6-3 and TRBJ2-5; D gene unclear. In germline, CDR1 is MNHEY, CDR2 SVGEGT. This CDR3 has 13 amino acids. V was trimmed by 7 bases and J by 0 bases, leaving 9 bases between them.